The T cell receptor beta chain under discussion was sequenced for a study of cytomegalovirus exposure and HLA in healthy donors. PCR employed 60 Vbeta and 13 Jbeta primers. The assay was immunoSEQ multiplex PCR, and TCRdb's table has in-frame clones only and misses some. The sample includes around 63,000 clones, 78% of them seen just once. Notes on this clone: Its antigen remains unknown.

The study's findings and limits: Specific recognition of CMV antigens was confirmed in vitro for a few chains (all CMV-associated).

The CDR3 is 14 amino acids. In germline, CDR1 is SGHDN, CDR2 FVKESK. V lost 4 bases to trimming and J lost 1 base, with 10 bases between them. The chain joins TRBV14 to TRBJ1-2; D might be TRBD1 (6 bases). The specimen sequenced was PBMCs. This clonotype originated in a middle-aged man in good health and CMV-seronegative. The CDR3 is CASSPDRFNYGYTF. CDR3 in DNA: TGTGCCAGCAGCCCGGACAGATTTAACTATGGCTACACCTTC. Using reference TRBV14 and TRBJ1-2 for the parts outside the CDR3, the full variable domain is EAGVTQFPSHSVIEKGQTVTLRCDPISGHDNLYWYRRVMGKEIKFLLHFVKESKQDESGMPNNRFLAERTGGTYSTLKVQPAELEDSGVYFCASSPDRFNYGYTFGSGTRLTVV.